The 10 T cell receptor beta chains listed next were all sequenced from one sample in a study of Tregs in tolerant kidney transplant recipients. Mixed chimerism was transient after nonmyeloablative marrow transplants from related graft donors. Clones were read by immunoSEQ multiplex PCR, and TCRdb kept only the in-frame ones, dropping some. This listing includes about 11,000 clones. The sample was CD8+ T cells from blood (PBMCs), taken 24 months after the transplant. The receptors here all came from a human patient who received a combined kidney and bone marrow transplant. Some of the T cells might come from the graft donor.

With respect to this clone: At one end, the junction sequence differs from germline, possibly due to a read error. The missing CDR3 end, 3 residues past where the read stops, is filled in from the germline J gene. The V call is TRBV7-7, the J call TRBJ2-5; D not resolved. The CDR3 has 15 residues. The germline V gene encodes CDR1 SSHAT and CDR2 FNYEAQ (reference sequence). CDR3 residues: CASTPVFHRQETQYF. The DNA read from the CDR3 is TGTGCTAGCACCCCTGTGTTCCACAGACAAGAGACC.

In the case of this clone: The read gets to within 3 residues of the CDR3 end, and the germline J gene fills in the rest. This chain connects TRBV7-2 to TRBJ2-1; TRBD2 agrees at 7 bases. Germline V gene data show CDR1 as SGHTA and CDR2 as FQGNSA. V shed 6 bases, J shed 2 bases, and the junction held 7 bases outside the gene matches. The CDR3 runs to 15 residues. Incomplete CDR3 DNA: TGTGCCAGCAGGGAAAGCGGGAACGCCTACAATGAG. Amino acid sequence: CASRESGNAYNE. The entire CDR3 sequence reads CASRESGNAYNEQFF.

With regard to this clone: The DNA ends 3 residues before the CDR3 does, and the rest of the CDR3 is filled in from the germline J gene. The chain links TRBV20-1 to TRBJ1-2, with D possibly TRBD1 on 6 matching bases. Germline assignment: CDR1 DFQATT and CDR2 SNEGSKA (reference sequence). This CDR3 contains 14 residues. The part of the CDR3 DNA that was read is TGCAGTGCTAGAGATCCGGGACAAGCCGTGGGC. Amino acids: CSARDPGQAVG. The CDR3, in full, reads CSARDPGQAVGYTF.

Of note for this clone: The read is 3 residues too short to cover the CDR3 end, so that end is filled in from the germline J gene. The V and J genes are TRBV30 and TRBJ2-7; D gene unclear. Trimming pared 3 bases from V and 0 bases from J, leaving 15 bases between. The CDR3 is 15 residues long. Germline-derived CDR1 and CDR2 are GTSNPN and SVGIG (reference sequence). The CDR3 reads CAWREANTYSYEQYF. The sequenced CDR3 bases are TGTGCCTGGAGAGAAGCGAATACTTACTCCTACGAG.

With regard to this clone: With the read ending 3 residues before the CDR3 end, the germline J gene is used to fill in that end. This chain uses TRBV2 with TRBJ2-7; 9 nucleotides match TRBD1. J was trimmed by 6 bases and V by 6 bases; bases with no gene match: 12. There are 15 residues in the CDR3. Germline lookup yields CDR1 SNHLY and CDR2 FYNNEI. Partial CDR3 DNA: TGTGCCAGCAGGGCTATTGGGACAGGGCTGACCGAG. Translating it yields CASRAIGTGLTE. In full, the CDR3 is CASRAIGTGLTEQYF.

Points on this clone: Coverage ceases 3 residues before the CDR3 finishes, and the germline J gene fills in the end. The rearrangement joins TRBV23-1 to TRBJ1-2; D call uncertain. TRBV23-1 is an open reading frame whose function is uncertain. The length of the CDR3 is 16 residues. Trimming shortened V by 4 bases and J by 5 bases, and 20 bases separated the two germline ends. The CDR3 spells CASSPGSAQKLYGYTF. The DNA read from the CDR3 is TGCGCCAGCAGTCCCGGGTCGGCTCAGAAATTGTATGGC.

Details on this clone: The read halts 3 residues ahead of the CDR3 end, with the missing end drawn from the germline J gene. The rearrangement joins TRBV30 to TRBJ2-2; TRBD1 matches at 8 bases. The CDR3 extends over 14 amino acids. The V segment lost 0 bases and the J segment 6 bases; nucleotides outside the gene matches: 3. Germline CDR1 reads GTSNPN; CDR2 reads SVGIG (reference sequence). The CDR3 reads CAWSVGTGPGELFF. The sequenced CDR3 bases are TGTGCCTGGAGTGTTGGGACAGGACCCGGGGAG.

Comment on this clone: Read data end 3 residues before the CDR3 end; the end is taken from the germline J gene. The rearrangement uses TRBV3-1 (or the pseudogene TRBV3-2) and TRBJ2-7, with 11 bases fitting TRBD2. V lost 4 bases and J lost 3; bases outside the gene matches: 14. The CDR3 loop spans 18 amino acids. The V gene's germline CDR1 is LGHDT and CDR2 YNNKEL (reference sequence). CDR3: CASSLRTALGTSGYEQYF. Partial CDR3 DNA: TGTGCCAGCAGCCTTAGAACGGCACTTGGGACTAGCGGCTACGAG.

For this clone: The read terminates 3 residues ahead of where the CDR3 ends, so the germline J gene completes it. V and J are TRBV18 and TRBJ2-1; TRBD2 matches at 12 bases. The CDR3 runs 19 residues. The germline V gene has CDR1 KGHSH and CDR2 LQKENI. Trimming cost V 2 bases and J 3 bases; bases outside gene matches: 11. The CDR3 bases that were read are TGTGCCAGCTCACCAGGGGGCGAGGGACTAGCGGGTTTCTACAATGAG. This gives the protein CASSPGGEGLAGFYNE. In full, the CDR3 reads CASSPGGEGLAGFYNEQFF.

With regard to this clone: The missing CDR3 end, 3 residues past where the read stops, is filled in from the germline J gene. The chain uses TRBV2 and TRBJ2-1, with 16 bases fitting TRBD2. The trim removed 7 bases at V and 0 bases at J, leaving 9 bases unmatched. Germline V gene data show CDR1 as SNHLY and CDR2 as FYNNEI. The CDR3 extends over 19 amino acids. CDR3 in amino acids: CASTSGLAGGRGSYNEQFF. Incomplete CDR3 DNA: TGTGCCAGCACCTCGGGACTAGCGGGAGGGAGGGGCTCCTACAATGAG.